The rows below give T cell receptor beta chains drawn from one sample of a study of T cell changes during pregnancy in multiple sclerosis. TCRdb's copy holds only in-frame clones and misses some; the assay was immunoSEQ multiplex PCR. The table records approximately 24,000 clones, 85% to 90% of them present only once. Sequenced here: CD4+ T cells from peripheral blood mononuclear cells, sampled in the second trimester of pregnancy. The source is a female donor in good health, enrolled as a control in a pregnancy study. Each CDR3 is given with its conserved first and last residue. D genes are given only for firm matches. Size values are once, few and many counts, or a class for expanded clones, and some rows have none.

D gene: -
clone size: -
V gene: TRBV1
J gene: TRBJ1-1
CDR3 protein: CTSSHQGGSEAFF
CDR3 DNA: TGCACCAGCAGCCACCAAGGGGGCAGTGAAGCTTTCTTT

D gene: -
clone size: -
V gene: TRBV2
J gene: TRBJ2-7
CDR3 protein: CASSESAGEQYF
CDR3 DNA: TGTGCCAGCAGTGAAAGCGCGGGCGAGCAGTACTTC

D gene: -
clone size: -
V gene: TRBV4-3
J gene: TRBJ1-6
CDR3 protein: CASSRINSPLHF
CDR3 DNA: TGCGCCAGCAGTCGTATTAATTCACCCCTCCACTTT

D gene: TRBD1
clone size: once
V gene: TRBV7-9
J gene: TRBJ1-1
CDR3 protein: CASSTTGGTNTEAFF
CDR3 DNA: TGTGCCAGCAGCACCACAGGGGGAACTAACACTGAAGCTTTCTTT

D gene: -
clone size: -
V gene: TRBV7-8
J gene: TRBJ1-1
CDR3 protein: CASSPSRQRGTEAFF
CDR3 DNA: TGTGCCAGCAGCCCTAGTCGACAGCGGGGCACTGAAGCTTTCTTT

D gene: TRBD1
clone size: medium-sized
V gene: TRBV19
J gene: TRBJ1-5
CDR3 protein: CASTGQGRDQPQHF
CDR3 DNA: TGTGCCAGTACAGGACAGGGTAGAGATCAGCCCCAGCATTTT

D gene: -
clone size: -
V gene: TRBV5-6
J gene: TRBJ1-1
CDR3 protein: CASSFQMNTEAFF
CDR3 DNA: TGTGCCAGCAGCTTTCAGATGAACACTGAAGCTTTCTTT

D gene: TRBD2
clone size: -
V gene: TRBV9
J gene: TRBJ2-3
CDR3 protein: CASSAAGGLDTQYF
CDR3 DNA: TGTGCCAGCAGCGCCGCGGGGGGCCTTGATACGCAGTATTTT

D gene: -
clone size: -
V gene: TRBV25-1
J gene: TRBJ1-1
CDR3 protein: CASSENTGNTEAFF
CDR3 DNA: TGTGCCAGCAGTGAAAACACAGGGAACACTGAAGCTTTCTTT

D gene: -
clone size: -
V gene: TRBV9
J gene: TRBJ1-6
CDR3 protein: CASSAKGDYYNSPLHF
CDR3 DNA: TGTGCCAGCAGCGCCAAGGGGGATTACTATAATTCACCCCTCCACTTT

D gene: TRBD1
clone size: -
V gene: TRBV6-5
J gene: TRBJ2-7
CDR3 protein: CATKQGAQEQYF
CDR3 DNA: TGTGCCACCAAACAGGGGGCGCAAGAGCAGTACTTC

D gene: TRBD1
clone size: -
V gene: TRBV15
J gene: TRBJ2-2
CDR3 protein: CATSRDGGRDRANTGELFF
CDR3 DNA: TGTGCCACCAGCAGAGATGGGGGCCGGGACAGGGCGAACACCGGGGAGCTGTTTTTT

D gene: -
clone size: -
V gene: TRBV5-1
J gene: TRBJ2-1
CDR3 protein: CASSLGGSPPLNEQFF
CDR3 DNA: TGCGCCAGCAGCCTTGGCGGAAGTCCCCCCCTAAATGAGCAGTTCTTC

D gene: TRBD1
clone size: -
V gene: TRBV29-1
J gene: TRBJ1-2
CDR3 protein: CSVGGTGDELYGYTF
CDR3 DNA: TGCAGCGTTGGCGGGACAGGGGATGAGCTCTATGGCTACACCTTC

D gene: TRBD1
clone size: -
V gene: TRBV27
J gene: TRBJ1-1
CDR3 protein: CASSLSPRTGGGTEAFF
CDR3 DNA: TGTGCCAGCAGTTTATCCCCTCGGACAGGGGGAGGGACTGAAGCTTTCTTT

D gene: TRBD1
clone size: once
V gene: TRBV7-8
J gene: TRBJ1-4
CDR3 protein: CASSGRGFATNEKLFF
CDR3 DNA: TGTGCCAGCAGCGGCAGGGGGTTTGCAACTAATGAAAAACTGTTTTTT

D gene: TRBD1
clone size: -
V gene: TRBV10-3
J gene: TRBJ2-6
CDR3 protein: CAISERETGAGSGANVLTF
CDR3 DNA: TGTGCCATCAGTGAGAGAGAGACAGGGGCTGGGTCTGGGGCCAACGTCCTGACTTTC

D gene: TRBD1
clone size: -
V gene: TRBV19
J gene: TRBJ1-1
CDR3 protein: CASSIRDRDNTEAFF
CDR3 DNA: TGTGCCAGTAGTATCCGGGACAGGGACAACACTGAAGCTTTCTTT

D gene: TRBD1
clone size: -
V gene: TRBV11-3
J gene: TRBJ2-7
CDR3 protein: CASSLEGQGAHEQYF
CDR3 DNA: TGTGCCAGCAGCTTAGAGGGACAGGGGGCTCACGAGCAGTACTTC

D gene: TRBD2
clone size: -
V gene: TRBV7-9
J gene: TRBJ2-5
CDR3 protein: CASSLRSGREETQYF
CDR3 DNA: TGTGCCAGCAGCTTACGTAGCGGGAGGGAGGAGACCCAGTACTTC

D gene: TRBD1
clone size: -
V gene: TRBV15
J gene: TRBJ2-5
CDR3 protein: CATSRRQGWETQYF
CDR3 DNA: TGTGCCACCAGCAGACGACAGGGGTGGGAGACCCAGTACTTC

D gene: -
clone size: -
V gene: TRBV2
J gene: TRBJ1-2
CDR3 protein: CASRVNEQGSDRYTF
CDR3 DNA: TGTGCCAGCAGGGTTAACGAGCAGGGGAGTGACCGCTACACCTTC

D gene: -
clone size: -
V gene: TRBV7-9
J gene: TRBJ1-6
CDR3 protein: CASKTEYYNSPLHF
CDR3 DNA: TGTGCCAGCAAGACAGAATACTATAATTCACCCCTCCACTTT

D gene: -
clone size: -
V gene: TRBV7-2
J gene: TRBJ2-5
CDR3 protein: CASSLVQGGVGTQYF
CDR3 DNA: TGTGCCAGCAGCTTAGTGCAGGGAGGTGTGGGGACCCAGTACTTC

D gene: -
clone size: few
V gene: TRBV9
J gene: TRBJ2-2
CDR3 protein: CASSVKGLGTGELFF
CDR3 DNA: TGTGCCAGCAGCGTTAAGGGACTGGGGACCGGGGAGCTGTTTTTT

D gene: TRBD1
clone size: -
V gene: TRBV7-3
J gene: TRBJ2-5
CDR3 protein: CASSLDRAQETQYF
CDR3 DNA: TGTGCCAGCAGCTTGGACAGGGCCCAAGAGACCCAGTACTTC

D gene: TRBD2
clone size: once
V gene: TRBV7-3
J gene: TRBJ2-1
CDR3 protein: CASSSWSSGGRYNEQFF
CDR3 DNA: TGTGCCAGCAGCTCATGGAGTAGCGGGGGAAGGTACAATGAGCAGTTCTTC

D gene: TRBD2
clone size: -
V gene: TRBV5-6
J gene: TRBJ2-3
CDR3 protein: CASSGIAGGVTDTQYF
CDR3 DNA: TGTGCCAGCAGCGGTATAGCGGGAGGGGTGACAGATACGCAGTATTTT

D gene: -
clone size: once
V gene: TRBV7-9
J gene: TRBJ1-6
CDR3 protein: CASSFERDNSPLHF
CDR3 DNA: TGTGCCAGCAGCTTTGAACGGGATAATTCACCCCTCCACTTT

D gene: -
clone size: -
V gene: TRBV15
J gene: TRBJ2-7
CDR3 protein: CATSILQGKGEQYF
CDR3 DNA: TGTGCCACCAGCATACTACAGGGTAAGGGCGAGCAGTACTTC

D gene: -
clone size: -
V gene: TRBV1
J gene: TRBJ2-3
CDR3 protein: CTSSHDRMSPSDTQYF
CDR3 DNA: TGCACCAGCAGCCACGACAGGATGAGCCCATCCGATACGCAGTATTTT

D gene: -
clone size: -
V gene: TRBV7-2
J gene: TRBJ1-6
CDR3 protein: CASSRQSSYNSPLHF
CDR3 DNA: TGTGCCAGCAGCCGACAGAGCTCCTATAATTCACCCCTCCACTTT

D gene: -
clone size: -
V gene: TRBV19
J gene: TRBJ1-1
CDR3 protein: CASSGGVNTEAFF
CDR3 DNA: TGTGCCAGTAGTGGCGGGGTGAACACTGAAGCTTTCTTT

D gene: -
clone size: -
V gene: TRBV6-6
J gene: TRBJ2-6
CDR3 protein: CASSSESSGANVLTF
CDR3 DNA: TGTGCCAGCAGTTCCGAGAGCTCTGGGGCCAACGTCCTGACTTTC

D gene: -
clone size: -
V gene: TRBV27
J gene: TRBJ2-6
CDR3 protein: CASSLLGRGTGKYGANVLTF
CDR3 DNA: TGTGCCAGCAGTCTGTTAGGCCGGGGAACAGGGAAATATGGGGCCAACGTCCTGACTTTC

D gene: TRBD2
clone size: -
V gene: TRBV6-5
J gene: TRBJ2-1
CDR3 protein: CASSSRSGRPYNEQFF
CDR3 DNA: TGTGCCAGCAGTTCGAGAAGCGGGAGACCCTACAATGAGCAGTTCTTC

D gene: TRBD1
clone size: -
V gene: TRBV9
J gene: TRBJ1-5
CDR3 protein: CASSVGDRGVQPQHF
CDR3 DNA: TGTGCCAGCAGCGTGGGGGACAGGGGAGTCCAGCCCCAGCATTTT

D gene: -
clone size: -
V gene: TRBV29-1
J gene: TRBJ2-2
CDR3 protein: CSVERRGLTGELFF
CDR3 DNA: TGCAGCGTTGAAAGGAGGGGGCTCACCGGGGAGCTGTTTTTT

D gene: -
clone size: -
V gene: TRBV28
J gene: TRBJ1-2
CDR3 protein: CASIRRGAGNYGYTF
CDR3 DNA: TGTGCCAGCATAAGGAGGGGCGCGGGGAACTATGGCTACACCTTC

D gene: -
clone size: few
V gene: TRBV5-1
J gene: TRBJ2-7
CDR3 protein: CASSLGSFEQYF
CDR3 DNA: TGCGCCAGCAGCCTTGGCAGTTTCGAGCAGTACTTC

D gene: TRBD1
clone size: -
V gene: TRBV5-4
J gene: TRBJ2-1
CDR3 protein: CASSSFRDRVNEQFF
CDR3 DNA: TGTGCCAGCAGCAGCTTCCGGGACAGGGTTAATGAGCAGTTCTTC

D gene: -
clone size: -
V gene: TRBV2
J gene: TRBJ1-3
CDR3 protein: CASSGGIPGNTIYF
CDR3 DNA: TGTGCCAGCAGCGGAGGGATCCCCGGGAACACCATATATTTT

D gene: TRBD1
clone size: -
V gene: TRBV7-9
J gene: TRBJ2-1
CDR3 protein: CASSLRQGHNEQFF
CDR3 DNA: TGTGCCAGCAGCCTTCGACAGGGGCACAATGAGCAGTTCTTC

D gene: -
clone size: -
V gene: TRBV9
J gene: TRBJ1-6
CDR3 protein: CASSVDGPPLHF
CDR3 DNA: TGTGCCAGCAGCGTAGACGGTCCACCCCTCCACTTT

D gene: -
clone size: -
V gene: TRBV30
J gene: TRBJ1-2
CDR3 protein: CAWSSTGGYTF
CDR3 DNA: TGTGCCTGGAGTTCTACCGGGGGCTACACCTTC

D gene: TRBD2
clone size: -
V gene: TRBV27
J gene: TRBJ2-2
CDR3 protein: CASSPRLAGGNTGELFF
CDR3 DNA: TGTGCCAGCAGTCCCCGTTTAGCGGGAGGGAACACCGGGGAGCTGTTTTTT

D gene: -
clone size: -
V gene: TRBV29-1
J gene: TRBJ1-1
CDR3 protein: CSVGGVEAFF
CDR3 DNA: TGCAGCGTTGGCGGGGTTGAAGCTTTCTTT

D gene: -
clone size: -
V gene: TRBV7-9
J gene: TRBJ2-5
CDR3 protein: CASSPGQSGQETQYF
CDR3 DNA: TGTGCCAGCAGCCCCGGACAATCGGGCCAAGAGACCCAGTACTTC

D gene: -
clone size: once
V gene: TRBV7-3
J gene: TRBJ2-3
CDR3 protein: CASSLYPWEFTDTQYF
CDR3 DNA: TGTGCCAGCAGCTTATATCCTTGGGAGTTCACAGATACGCAGTATTTT